This T cell receptor (beta chain) was sequenced in a study of blood T cell repertoires in COVID-19. Study in general: COVID-19 samples from acute and convalescent phases originated in the United States, Italy and Spain.

CDR1 and CDR2 (germline): SGHNT, YYREEE (reference sequence). The CDR3 contains 16 residues. The trim removed 4 bases at V and 0 bases at J, leaving 6 bases unmatched. Method: immunoSEQ multiplex PCR; TCRdb's copy keeps in-frame clones and lacks some. The sample carries some 430,000 clones, 90% recorded once. Enrollees, about 18 to 89 years old, lived in approximately 25 US areas. Grouping used clinical history reported by participants in a survey and questionnaire. Two negative PCRs, clearance, or symptom resolution were required of recovered Cohort 3 donors. The sample was PBMCs or T cells enriched from blood (not recorded which). J is TRBJ2-5 and V is TRBV5-4; 10 positions agree with TRBD2. The sequence came from a man younger than 35 who had recovered from COVID-19. This CDR3 is CASSLRLAGHQETQYF. CDR3 coding DNA: TGTGCCAGCAGCCTCCGACTAGCGGGCCACCAAGAGACCCAGTACTTC.